The 30 T cell receptor beta chains in this list originate from one sample, sequenced in a study of cytomegalovirus exposure and HLA in healthy donors listed by TCRdb under 2017. Libraries were built with the immunoSEQ multiplex PCR assay. For the multiplex PCR, a mixture combining 60 forward primers for TCR Vbeta segments and 13 reverse primers for TCR Jbeta segments was used. TCRdb limited this immuneACCESS table to in-frame rearrangements with V and J called. A share of clones is missing; checked studies link under half to unresolved V genes, and the rest is unexplained. The sample's own table lists about 170,000 clones. The ten largest clonotypes hold 0.7% to 1% of the sample. Sequencing was done on a sample of PBMCs. The receptor source for this set is a woman between 18 and 30 years old in good health and CMV-seropositive.

The chain is built from TRBV5-6 and TRBJ2-7; D possibly corresponds to TRBD1 (5 bases). The length of the CDR3 is 13 residues. Germline V gene data show CDR1 as SGHDT and CDR2 as YYEEEE. Trimming shortened V by 4 bases and J by 0 bases, and 8 bases separated the two germline ends. CDR3 loop: CASSADNSYEQYF. The CDR3 DNA is TGTGCCAGCAGCGCGGACAACTCCTACGAGCAGTACTTC.

The rearrangement joins TRBV19 to TRBJ2-5; 11 bases align to TRBD2. J lost 2 bases, V lost 5 bases, and 10 bases had no gene match. Germline CDR1 is LNHDA and CDR2 is SQIVND (reference sequence). The CDR3 runs to 17 residues. CDR3 DNA: TGTGCCAGTAGTGCTGGGACTAGCGGTATGATACAAGAGACCCAGTACTTC. Protein product: CASSAGTSGMIQETQYF.

This sequence joins TRBV9 and TRBJ2-3; D perhaps matches TRBD1 (6 bases). CDR1 and CDR2 (germline): SGDLS, YYNGEE. The length of the CDR3 is 15 residues. Trimming cost V 3 bases and J 1 base, with 12 bases left between them. DNA of the CDR3: TGTGCCAGCAGCGAAACAGGGATGGGCACAGATACGCAGTATTTT. Protein: CASSETGMGTDTQYF.

The chain carries TRBV4-1 and TRBJ2-1; maybe TRBD2 (5 bases). The germline V gene has CDR1 MGHRA and CDR2 YSYEKL. The CDR3 extends over 16 amino acids. V was trimmed by 0 bases and J by 8 bases, leaving 17 bases between them. CDR3 DNA: TGCGCCAGCAGCCAAGATGAGGGAAATGGGCGGGATGAGCAGTTCTTC. The encoded protein is CASSQDEGNGRDEQFF.

Notes on this clone: The junction and the germline gene differ at one end; a read error may be behind it. The genes are TRBV7-7 and TRBJ2-1; D is perhaps TRBD1 (5 bases). The V gene's germline CDR1 is SSHAT and CDR2 FNYEAQ (reference sequence). The length of the CDR3 is 13 residues. The CDR3 is CASSLVARDEQFF. DNA for the CDR3: TGTGCTAGCAGCTTAGTCGCCAGGGATGAGCAGTTCTTC.

The chain has TRBV7-9 and TRBJ2-7; 7 positions agree with TRBD1. This CDR3 is 13 amino acids long. CDR1 and CDR2 (germline): SEHNR, FQNEAQ (reference sequence). J lost 2 bases, V lost 4 bases, and 2 bases had no gene match. CDR3 coding DNA: TGTGCCAGCAGCTCGGGACAGACCTACGAGCAGTACTTC. This translates into CASSSGQTYEQYF.

The chain joins TRBV6-5 to TRBJ2-1; TRBD2 is a possible D gene (5 bases). V was trimmed by 2 bases and J by 8 bases, leaving 10 bases between them. This CDR3 region has 13 residues. Germline V gene lookup returns CDR1 MNHEY and CDR2 SVGAGI. CDR3 sequence reads: CASSYSGGHEQFF. The CDR3 DNA reads TGTGCCAGCAGTTACAGCGGTGGTCATGAGCAGTTCTTC.

The genes are TRBV9 and TRBJ1-5; tentatively, D is TRBD1 (6 bases). The V and J ends lost 7 bases and 1 base respectively, with 12 bases between them. The CDR3 extends over 14 amino acids. The germline CDR1 and CDR2 sequences are SGDLS and YYNGEE. This CDR3 reads CASGGGASNQPQHF. In DNA form, the CDR3 reads TGTGCCAGCGGTGGGGGGGCGAGCAATCAGCCCCAGCATTTT.

The rearrangement joins TRBV7-9 to TRBJ2-7; 8 nucleotides line up with TRBD1. CDR3 length: 15 amino acids. Germline V gene data show CDR1 as SEHNR and CDR2 as FQNEAQ (reference sequence). Losses at the gene ends were 0 bases for V and 1 base for J; bases not matched to a gene: 2. The CDR3 DNA reads as TGTGCCAGCAGCTTAGCTGACAGGGGATCCTACGAGCAGTACTTC. It yields the protein CASSLADRGSYEQYF.

The chain has TRBV19 and TRBJ1-5, with TRBD1 as a possible D gene (5 bases). Germline V gives CDR1 LNHDA, CDR2 SQIVND (reference sequence). With 9 bases removed from V and 2 bases from J, the gap between germline ends came to 11 bases. The CDR3 sequence is 13 residues long. The CDR3 loop is CASAVGGNQPQHF. DNA of the CDR3: TGTGCCAGCGCCGTAGGGGGCAATCAGCCCCAGCATTTT.

V usage is TRBV7-9 and J usage is TRBJ1-3; D may be TRBD1 (5 bases). This CDR3 comprises 17 residues. Trimming cost V 1 base and J 3 bases, with 16 bases left between them. Germline CDR1 is SEHNR and CDR2 is FQNEAQ (reference sequence). The DNA for the CDR3 is TGTGCCAGCAGCTTAGAAGCTGCCAGGGCCGGTGGAAACACCATATATTTT. As protein: CASSLEAARAGGNTIYF.

This chain connects TRBV19 to TRBJ1-5; perhaps TRBD1 as D (6 bases). V was clipped by 3 bases and J by 3 bases, with 9 bases between them. The CDR3 runs to 14 residues. Germline CDR1 is LNHDA and CDR2 is SQIVND (reference sequence). In nucleotides, the CDR3 is TGTGCCAGTAGTATCCGGACAGCCAATCAGCCCCAGCATTTT. This translates into CASSIRTANQPQHF.

Comment on this clone: This specimen includes other DNA sequences encoding the same CDR3. The chain recombines TRBV7-2 with TRBJ2-1, with 8 positions matching TRBD1. Germline-derived CDR1 and CDR2 are SGHTA and FQGNSA. The CDR3 sequence is 15 residues long. V shed 3 bases and J 0 bases; nucleotides not matched to a gene: 1. The CDR3 sequence: CASSFDRGSYNEQFF. The CDR3 nucleotides are TGTGCCAGCAGCTTCGACAGGGGCTCCTACAATGAGCAGTTCTTC.

The chain joins TRBV7-6 to TRBJ2-2; 9 bases are a match to TRBD2. The CDR3 is 15 amino acids. V was clipped by 6 bases and J by 1 base; unmatched bases: 3. Per the germline V gene, CDR1 is SGHVS and CDR2 is FNYEAQ. The CDR3 protein is CASRSSGGNTGELFF. DNA for the CDR3: TGTGCCAGCAGGAGTAGCGGGGGGAACACCGGGGAGCTGTTTTTT.

The chain links TRBV5-4 to TRBJ2-1; 8 bases match TRBD2. The trim removed 4 bases at V and 0 bases at J, leaving 12 bases unmatched. This CDR3 is 18 amino acids long. Germline V CDR1 and CDR2: SGHNT, YYREEE (reference sequence). The CDR3, as DNA: TGTGCCAGCAGCCCCAACCCGGGCGGGGGGCGCTCCTACAATGAGCAGTTCTTC. Its protein is CASSPNPGGGRSYNEQFF. The complete variable domain, with remaining parts taken from reference TRBV5-4 and TRBJ2-1, reads ETGVTQSPTHLIKTRGQQVTLRCSSQSGHNTVSWYQQALGQGPQFIFQYYREEENGRGNFPPRFSGLQFPNYSSELNVNALELDDSALYLCASSPNPGGGRSYNEQFFGPGTRLTVL.

The V call is TRBV4-2, the J call TRBJ1-5; TRBD1 matches 9 bases. This CDR3 is built from 16 residues. Germline assignment: CDR1 LGHNA and CDR2 YNFKEQ. With V trimmed by 0 bases and J by 5 bases, 5 bases remained unmatched. CDR3 loop: CASSQELGTGYQPQHF. CDR3 nucleotide sequence: TGTGCCAGCAGCCAAGAGCTTGGGACAGGGTATCAGCCCCAGCATTTT.

The chain couples TRBV2 to TRBJ1-1; 9 nucleotides agree with TRBD1. V dropped 7 bases and J dropped 1; count of bases not matched to a gene: 7. The CDR3 runs to 15 residues. CDR1 SNHLY and CDR2 FYNNEI come from the germline V gene. CDR3 nucleotide sequence: TGTGCCAGCATCCTGACAGGGGGGGGGAACACTGAAGCTTTCTTT. Protein: CASILTGGGNTEAFF.

This chain uses TRBV6-5 with TRBJ1-2; D may be TRBD1 (5 bases). V was shortened by 6 bases and J by 4 bases, with 15 bases between the two germline ends. Germline CDR1 MNHEY, CDR2 SVGAGI. CDR3 length: 14 residues. Written as DNA, the CDR3 is TGTGCCAGCAGCGGGGGTTGGGGGACCTATGGCTACACCTTC. Residues: CASSGGWGTYGYTF.

The DNA for the CDR3 is TGTGCCAGCAGCCTCACGTCCACCTCTAGCGGGGGAAAGACCCAGTACTTC. Amino acid sequence: CASSLTSTSSGGKTQYF. The V gene is TRBV7-2, the J gene TRBJ2-5; the match to TRBD2 covers 10 bases. The CDR3 has 17 amino acids. The V and J ends lost 5 bases and 6 bases, in that order; junction bases with no gene match: 15. Per the germline V gene, CDR1 is SGHTA and CDR2 is FQGNSA.

The chain uses TRBV7-2 and TRBJ1-1, with 7 bases lining up with TRBD1. Germline loops: CDR1 SGHTA, CDR2 FQGNSA. The CDR3 length is 13 residues. Trimming cost V 6 bases and J 11 bases; bases outside gene matches: 12. The CDR3 bases are TGTGCCAGCAGACGCGACAGGGACTCAGACGCTTTCTTT. Translated: CASRRDRDSDAFF.

The V gene is TRBV7-2, the J gene TRBJ2-5; possibly TRBD2 for D (5 bases). Per the germline V gene, CDR1 is SGHTA and CDR2 is FQGNSA. V lost 5 bases to trimming and J lost 4 bases, with 11 bases between them. The CDR3 sequence is 13 residues long. This chain's CDR3 is CASSPRSGETQYF. Here the CDR3 DNA reads TGTGCCAGCAGCCCGAGGAGCGGAGAGACCCAGTACTTC.

This chain joins TRBV5-1 and TRBJ2-7; 9 nucleotides agree with TRBD1. CDR3 size: 13 residues. The J segment lost 6 bases and the V segment lost 6 bases, leaving 7 bases of the junction unmatched. Looked up from germline, CDR1 is SGHRS and CDR2 is YFSETQ. CDR3 DNA: TGCGCCAGCACGACAGGGGGGCCCTCCGAGCAGTACTTC. It codes for CASTTGGPSEQYF.

The chain joins TRBV6-4 to TRBJ2-1, with 12 nucleotides matching TRBD2. This CDR3 has 15 residues. Trimming cost V 6 bases and J 4 bases; bases outside gene matches: 4. The germline V gene encodes CDR1 MRHNA and CDR2 SNTAGT. CDR3 nucleotide sequence: TGTGCCAGCAGCAAAGGACTAGCGGGATACAATGAGCAGTTCTTC. Amino acid sequence: CASSKGLAGYNEQFF.

The genes are TRBV7-2 and TRBJ2-1; tentatively, D is TRBD2 (5 bases). There are 14 residues in the CDR3. The germline gives CDR1 SGHTA, CDR2 FQGNSA. With 1 base removed from V and 8 bases from J, the gap between germline ends came to 12 bases. In DNA form, the CDR3 reads TGTGCCAGCAGCTTAGAGTTTAGCGAGGATGAGCAGTTCTTC. Protein: CASSLEFSEDEQFF. Variable domain in full (rest from reference TRBV7-2 and TRBJ2-1): GAGVSQSPSNKVTEKGKDVELRCDPISGHTALYWYRQSLGQGLEFLIYFQGNSAPDKSGLPSDRFSAERTGGSVSTLTIQRTQQEDSAVYLCASSLEFSEDEQFFGPGTRLTVL.

The chain joins TRBV2 to TRBJ2-3, with 11 positions matching TRBD2. The CDR3 extends over 20 amino acids. From germline, CDR1 is SNHLY and CDR2 FYNNEI. With 3 bases clipped from V and 2 bases from J, the junction kept 16 bases outside the gene matches. The CDR3 nucleotides read TGTGCCAGCAGTGAGGCCGGGCTAGCGGGAGGCCTCACATTCACAGATACGCAGTATTTT. This gives the protein CASSEAGLAGGLTFTDTQYF.

V is TRBV27 and J is TRBJ1-1; D is possibly TRBD1 (5 bases). Germline V gives CDR1 MNHEY, CDR2 SMNVEV (reference sequence). V was clipped by 2 bases and J by 1 base, with 8 bases between them. This CDR3 spans 14 amino acids. The CDR3 DNA is TGTGCCAGCAGTTTACAGGGAAGGAACACTGAAGCTTTCTTT. Its translation: CASSLQGRNTEAFF.

This rearrangement joins TRBV15 to TRBJ1-2; TRBD1 is a possible D gene (5 bases). Germline V gene data show CDR1 as LNHNV and CDR2 as YYDKDF (reference sequence). The CDR3 is 15 amino acids. V was trimmed by 4 bases and J by 8 bases, leaving 20 bases between them. Here the CDR3 DNA reads TGTGCCACCAGCACGTGGGACCCTCGACGGGAGGGCTACACCTTC. Translation gives CATSTWDPRREGYTF.

The chain employs TRBV18 and TRBJ2-5, with 10 bases that match TRBD2. This CDR3 region has 14 residues. The V gene end was trimmed by 6 bases and the J gene end by 4 bases; junction bases not matched to a gene: 5. In germline, CDR1 is KGHSH, CDR2 LQKENI. The CDR3 DNA reads as TGTGCCAGCTCCCCGACTAGCGGGTTAGAGACCCAGTACTTC. Translating it yields CASSPTSGLETQYF.

This sequence joins TRBV28 and TRBJ2-2; 8 nucleotides line up with TRBD2. With V trimmed by 2 bases and J by 4 bases, 12 bases remained unmatched. Germline lookup yields CDR1 MDHEN and CDR2 SYDVKM. This CDR3 comprises 18 residues. The CDR3 reads CASSLTAGGDLGTGELFF. The CDR3, as DNA: TGTGCCAGCAGTTTAACGGCGGGAGGAGATCTGGGCACCGGGGAGCTGTTTTTT.

The V call is TRBV4-2, the J call TRBJ1-6, with 9 positions matching TRBD1. V dropped 2 bases and J dropped 8; count of bases not matched to a gene: 7. CDR1 is LGHNA, CDR2 YNFKEQ, per germline. This CDR3 is built from 16 residues. CDR3 loop: CASSQLGDRDHSPLHF. CDR3 bases: TGTGCCAGCAGCCAATTAGGGGACAGGGATCATTCACCCCTCCACTTT.